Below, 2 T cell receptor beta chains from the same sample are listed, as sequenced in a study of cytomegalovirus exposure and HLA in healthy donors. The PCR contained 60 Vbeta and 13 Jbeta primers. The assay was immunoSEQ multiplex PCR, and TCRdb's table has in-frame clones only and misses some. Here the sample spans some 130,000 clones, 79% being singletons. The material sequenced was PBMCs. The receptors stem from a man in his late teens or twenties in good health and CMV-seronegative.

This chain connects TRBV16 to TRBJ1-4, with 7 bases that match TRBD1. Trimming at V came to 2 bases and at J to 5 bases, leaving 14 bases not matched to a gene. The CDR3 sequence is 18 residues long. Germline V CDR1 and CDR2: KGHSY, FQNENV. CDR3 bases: TGTGCCAGCAGCCAACCAAGGGGGGCCGGGACAGAAAATGAAAAACTGTTTTTT. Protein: CASSQPRGAGTENEKLFF.

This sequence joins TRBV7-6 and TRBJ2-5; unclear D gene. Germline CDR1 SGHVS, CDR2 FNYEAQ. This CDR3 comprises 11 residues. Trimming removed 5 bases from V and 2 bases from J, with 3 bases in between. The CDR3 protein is CASSRQETQYF. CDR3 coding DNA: TGTGCCAGCAGCCGTCAAGAGACCCAGTACTTC.